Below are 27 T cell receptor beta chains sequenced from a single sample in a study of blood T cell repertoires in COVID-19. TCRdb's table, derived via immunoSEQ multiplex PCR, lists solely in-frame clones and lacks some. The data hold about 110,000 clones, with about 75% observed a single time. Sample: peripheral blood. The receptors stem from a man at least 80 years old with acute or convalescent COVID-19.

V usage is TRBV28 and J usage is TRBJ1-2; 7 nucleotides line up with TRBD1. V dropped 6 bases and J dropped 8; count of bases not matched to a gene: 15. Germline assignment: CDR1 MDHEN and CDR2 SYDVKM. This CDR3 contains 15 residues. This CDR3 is CASSVVRGQLGGYTF. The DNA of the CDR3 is TGTGCCAGCAGCGTGGTTAGGGGGCAACTGGGGGGCTACACCTTC.

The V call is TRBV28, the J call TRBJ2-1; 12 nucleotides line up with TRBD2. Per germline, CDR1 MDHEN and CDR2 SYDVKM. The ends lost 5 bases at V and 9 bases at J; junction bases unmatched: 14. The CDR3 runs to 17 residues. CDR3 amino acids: CASSPSSTSGSFFEQFF. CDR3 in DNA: TGTGCCAGCAGTCCATCTTCGACTAGCGGGAGTTTTTTTGAGCAGTTCTTC.

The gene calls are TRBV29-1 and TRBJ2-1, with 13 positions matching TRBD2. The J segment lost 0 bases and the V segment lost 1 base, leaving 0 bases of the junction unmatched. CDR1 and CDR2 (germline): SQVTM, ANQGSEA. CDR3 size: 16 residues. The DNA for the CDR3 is TGCAGCGTTGAAGGGACTAGCGGGAGCTCCTACAATGAGCAGTTCTTC. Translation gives CSVEGTSGSSYNEQFF.

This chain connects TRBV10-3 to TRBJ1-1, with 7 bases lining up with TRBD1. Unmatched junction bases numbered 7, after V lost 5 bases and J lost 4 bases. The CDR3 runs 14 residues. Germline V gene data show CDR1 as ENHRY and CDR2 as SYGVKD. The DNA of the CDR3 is TGTGCCATCAGTCTTGACAGGGTGGGCACTGAAGCTTTCTTT. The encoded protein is CAISLDRVGTEAFF.

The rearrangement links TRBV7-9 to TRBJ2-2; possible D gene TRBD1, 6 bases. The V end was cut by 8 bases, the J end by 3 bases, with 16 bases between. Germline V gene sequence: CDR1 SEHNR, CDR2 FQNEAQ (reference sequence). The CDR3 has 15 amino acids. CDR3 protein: CASPPAAGDTGELFF. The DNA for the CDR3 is TGTGCCAGCCCCCCGGCGGCAGGGGACACCGGGGAGCTGTTTTTT.

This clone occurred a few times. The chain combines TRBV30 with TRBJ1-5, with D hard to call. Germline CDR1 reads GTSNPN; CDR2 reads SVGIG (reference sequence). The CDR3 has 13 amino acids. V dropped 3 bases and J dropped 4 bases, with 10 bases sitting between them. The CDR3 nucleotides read TGTGCCTGGAGCACTTTTCGAAATCAGCCCCAGCATTTT. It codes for CAWSTFRNQPQHF.

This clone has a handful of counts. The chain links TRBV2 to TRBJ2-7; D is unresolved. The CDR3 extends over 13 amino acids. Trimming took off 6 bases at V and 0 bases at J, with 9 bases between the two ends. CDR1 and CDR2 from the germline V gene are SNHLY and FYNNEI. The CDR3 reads CASRLDTSYEQYF. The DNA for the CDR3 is TGTGCCAGCAGGTTAGACACCTCCTACGAGCAGTACTTC.

The CDR3 is CASSDSTGNTIYF. The CDR3 DNA sequence: TGTGCCAGCAGTGACAGCACTGGAAACACCATATATTTT. The chain employs TRBV28 and TRBJ1-3, with a tentative D call TRBD1 (5 bases). The V and J ends lost 5 bases and 2 bases respectively, with 7 bases between them. CDR3 size: 13 residues. CDR1 is MDHEN and CDR2 is SYDVKM in the germline V gene.

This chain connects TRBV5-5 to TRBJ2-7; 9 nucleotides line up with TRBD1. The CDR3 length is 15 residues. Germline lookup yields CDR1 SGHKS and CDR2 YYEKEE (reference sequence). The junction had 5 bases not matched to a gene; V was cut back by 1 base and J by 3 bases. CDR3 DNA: TGTGCCAGCAGCTTGAATCCGACAGGGGGCTACGAGCAGTACTTC. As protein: CASSLNPTGGYEQYF.

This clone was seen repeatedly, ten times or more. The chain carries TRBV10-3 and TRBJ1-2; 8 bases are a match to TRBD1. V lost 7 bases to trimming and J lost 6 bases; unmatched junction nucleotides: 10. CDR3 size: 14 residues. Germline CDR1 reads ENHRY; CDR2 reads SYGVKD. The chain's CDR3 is CAITTGQGSHGYTF. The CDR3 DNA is TGTGCCATCACCACTGGACAGGGTAGCCATGGCTACACCTTC.

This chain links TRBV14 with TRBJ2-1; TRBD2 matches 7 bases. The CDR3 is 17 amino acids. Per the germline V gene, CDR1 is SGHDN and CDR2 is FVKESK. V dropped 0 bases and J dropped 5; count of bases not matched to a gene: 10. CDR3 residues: CASSQDQGGSFHNEQFF. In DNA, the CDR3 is TGTGCCAGCAGCCAAGATCAGGGCGGGAGTTTCCACAATGAGCAGTTCTTC.

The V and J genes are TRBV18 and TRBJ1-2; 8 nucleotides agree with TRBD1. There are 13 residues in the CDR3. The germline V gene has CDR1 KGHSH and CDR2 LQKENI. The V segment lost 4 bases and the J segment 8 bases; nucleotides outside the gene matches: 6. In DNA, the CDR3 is TGTGCCAGCTCACTCGGACAGGGAGACGGCTACACCTTC. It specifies CASSLGQGDGYTF.

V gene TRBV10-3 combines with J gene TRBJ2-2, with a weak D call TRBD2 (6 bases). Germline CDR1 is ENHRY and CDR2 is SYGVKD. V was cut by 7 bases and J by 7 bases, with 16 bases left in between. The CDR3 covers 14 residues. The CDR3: CAITNAGRDGELFF. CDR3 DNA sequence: TGTGCCATCACGAACGCGGGACGGGACGGGGAGCTGTTTTTT.

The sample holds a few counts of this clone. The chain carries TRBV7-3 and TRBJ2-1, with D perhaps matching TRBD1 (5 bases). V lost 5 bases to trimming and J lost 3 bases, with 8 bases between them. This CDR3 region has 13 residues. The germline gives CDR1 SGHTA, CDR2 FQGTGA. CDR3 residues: CASSPQGYNEQFF. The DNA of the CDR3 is TGTGCCAGCAGCCCCCAGGGCTACAATGAGCAGTTCTTC.

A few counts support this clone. Written as DNA, the CDR3 is TGCGCCAGCAGCTTAGCGGGAGGTTCCAGGCACGAGCAGTACTTC. Encoded protein: CASSLAGGSRHEQYF. The chain links TRBV5-1 to TRBJ2-7; 9 nucleotides agree with TRBD2. CDR3 length equals 15 residues. The junction had 8 bases not matched to a gene; V was cut back by 2 bases and J by 5 bases. Germline V CDR1 and CDR2: SGHRS, YFSETQ.

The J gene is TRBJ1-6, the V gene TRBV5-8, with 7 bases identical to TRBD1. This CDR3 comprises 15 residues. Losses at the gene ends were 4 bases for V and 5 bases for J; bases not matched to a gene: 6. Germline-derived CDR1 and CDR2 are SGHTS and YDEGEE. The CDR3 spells CASSPTGFHNSPLHF. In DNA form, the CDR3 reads TGTGCCAGCAGCCCGACAGGGTTCCATAATTCACCCCTCCACTTT.

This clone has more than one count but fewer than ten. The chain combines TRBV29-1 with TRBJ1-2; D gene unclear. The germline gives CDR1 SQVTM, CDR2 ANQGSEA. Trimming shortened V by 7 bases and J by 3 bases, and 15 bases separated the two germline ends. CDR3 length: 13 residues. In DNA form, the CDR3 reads TGCAGCGGGAGGGTAGGGAGCGACTATGGCTACACCTTC. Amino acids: CSGRVGSDYGYTF.

The CDR3 sequence: CASSFWVRQEGLRDEQFF. The DNA of the CDR3 is TGTGCCAGCAGTTTCTGGGTCCGACAGGAAGGACTCCGGGATGAGCAGTTCTTC. The chain employs TRBV27 and TRBJ2-1, with a possible D match to TRBD1 (6 bases). Trimming cost V 3 bases and J 8 bases, with 26 bases left between them. Germline V lookup: CDR1 MNHEY, CDR2 SMNVEV (reference sequence). This CDR3 is built from 18 residues.

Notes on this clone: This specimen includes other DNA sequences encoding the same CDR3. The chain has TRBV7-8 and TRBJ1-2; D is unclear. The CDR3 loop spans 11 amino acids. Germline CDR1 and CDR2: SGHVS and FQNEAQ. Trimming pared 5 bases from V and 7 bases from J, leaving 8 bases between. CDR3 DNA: TGTGCCAGCAGCCCCGGACTTGGCTACACCTTC. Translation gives CASSPGLGYTF.

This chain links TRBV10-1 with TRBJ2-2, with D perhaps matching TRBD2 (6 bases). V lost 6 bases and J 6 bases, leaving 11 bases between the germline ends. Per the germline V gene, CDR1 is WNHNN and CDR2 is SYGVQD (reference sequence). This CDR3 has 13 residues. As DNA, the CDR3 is TGCGCCAGCAGCAACCGACTAGCCGGGGAGCTGTTTTTT. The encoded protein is CASSNRLAGELFF.

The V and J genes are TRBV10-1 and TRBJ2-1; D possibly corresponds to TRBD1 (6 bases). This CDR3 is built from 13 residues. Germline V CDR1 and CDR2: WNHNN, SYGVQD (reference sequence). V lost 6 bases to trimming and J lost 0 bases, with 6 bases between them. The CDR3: CASSRGSYNEQFF. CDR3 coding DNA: TGCGCCAGCAGCAGGGGCTCCTACAATGAGCAGTTCTTC.

The CDR3 loop reads CASSTGLVSSGELFF. The DNA of the CDR3 is TGTGCCAGCAGCACGGGACTAGTAAGTTCCGGGGAGCTGTTTTTT. This chain connects TRBV7-2 to TRBJ2-2, with 8 positions matching TRBD2. V dropped 5 bases and J dropped 6; count of bases not matched to a gene: 8. This CDR3 has 15 amino acids. Per germline, CDR1 SGHTA and CDR2 FQGNSA.

The CDR3 sequence: CASSSTSGRSQETQYF. The CDR3 bases are TGTGCCAGCAGTTCGACAAGCGGGAGGTCTCAAGAGACCCAGTACTTC. The chain carries TRBV6-5 and TRBJ2-5; 9 bases map to TRBD2. There are 16 residues in the CDR3. Per germline, CDR1 MNHEY and CDR2 SVGAGI. Trimming at V came to 4 bases and at J to 2 bases, leaving 8 bases not matched to a gene.

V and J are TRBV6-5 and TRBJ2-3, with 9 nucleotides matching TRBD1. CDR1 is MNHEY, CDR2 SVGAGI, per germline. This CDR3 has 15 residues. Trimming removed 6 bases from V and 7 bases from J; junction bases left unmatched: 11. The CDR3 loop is CASRDGDRVGHTQYF. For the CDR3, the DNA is TGTGCCAGCAGGGACGGGGACAGGGTGGGCCATACGCAGTATTTT.

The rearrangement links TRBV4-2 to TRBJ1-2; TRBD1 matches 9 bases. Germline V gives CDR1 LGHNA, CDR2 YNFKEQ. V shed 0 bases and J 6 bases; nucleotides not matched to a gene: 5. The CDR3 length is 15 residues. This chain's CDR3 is CASSQDPGTGNGYTF. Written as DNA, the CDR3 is TGTGCCAGCAGCCAAGATCCGGGGACAGGGAATGGCTACACCTTC.

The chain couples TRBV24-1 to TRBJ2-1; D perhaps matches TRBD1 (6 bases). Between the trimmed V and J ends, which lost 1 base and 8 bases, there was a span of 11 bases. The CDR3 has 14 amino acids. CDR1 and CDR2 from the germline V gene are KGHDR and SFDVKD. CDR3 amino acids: CATSDFTQGYEQFF. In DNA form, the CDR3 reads TGTGCCACCAGTGATTTCACCCAGGGGTATGAGCAGTTCTTC.

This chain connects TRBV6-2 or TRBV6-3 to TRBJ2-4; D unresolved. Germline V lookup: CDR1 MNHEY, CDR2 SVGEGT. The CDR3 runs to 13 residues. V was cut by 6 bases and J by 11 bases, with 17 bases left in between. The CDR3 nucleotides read TGTGCCAGCAGCCCCGCGACGGCGACTCTTCAGTACTTC. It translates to CASSPATATLQYF.